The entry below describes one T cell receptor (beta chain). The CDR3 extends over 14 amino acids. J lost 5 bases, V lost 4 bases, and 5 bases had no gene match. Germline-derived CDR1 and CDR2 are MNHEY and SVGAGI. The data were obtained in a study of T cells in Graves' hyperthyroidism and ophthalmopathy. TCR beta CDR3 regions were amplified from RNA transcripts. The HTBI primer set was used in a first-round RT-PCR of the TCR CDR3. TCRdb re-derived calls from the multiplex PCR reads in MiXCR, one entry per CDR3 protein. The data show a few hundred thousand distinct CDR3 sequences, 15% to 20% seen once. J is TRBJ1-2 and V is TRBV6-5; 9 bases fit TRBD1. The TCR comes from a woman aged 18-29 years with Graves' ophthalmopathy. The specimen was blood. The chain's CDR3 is CASSWAGTGYGYTF. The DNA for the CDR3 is TGTGCCAGCAGTTGGGCCGGGACAGGGTATGGCTACACCTTC.